Sequencing of this TCR beta chain was carried out in a study of T cell responses to AZD1222 COVID-19 vaccine. Sequencing was performed with immunoSEQ multiplex PCR; in TCRdb, only in-frame clones are kept and a portion is missing. The sample holds nearly 100,000 clones; roughly 84% are singletons and the top ten take 2.5% to 3%. Study outcomes and limitations: Vaccination with two AZD1222 doses was followed by a rise in Spike-specific TCR breadth and depth.

Trimming left V 7 bases short and J 3 bases short, with 10 bases between. This CDR3 has 12 amino acids. Germline V gene lookup returns CDR1 SNHLY and CDR2 FYNNEI. Note on this clone: Its cognate antigen is unknown.

The TCR was taken from an adult in good health. This material consisted of peripheral blood, taken on day 0 of AZD1222 vaccination. The V call is TRBV2, the J call TRBJ2-7, with D hard to call. Written as DNA, the CDR3 is TGTGCCAGCACGAGCGAAGGCTACGAGCAGTACTTC. This encodes CASTSEGYEQYF.